One sample yielded the 30 T cell receptor beta chains listed below, sequenced in a study of blood T cell repertoires in COVID-19. Data came from immunoSEQ multiplex PCR; TCRdb stores just in-frame clones and leaves some out. The sample yields about 130,000 clones, 84% seen once. Sequences were obtained from peripheral blood. The receptors derive from a human donor in a cohort sampled during active COVID-19.

The chain couples TRBV27 to TRBJ1-6, with D possibly being TRBD1 (6 bases). This CDR3 spans 16 amino acids. V gave up 6 bases and J gave up 0 bases, with 12 bases separating them. The germline V gene has CDR1 MNHEY and CDR2 SMNVEV (reference sequence). This CDR3 is CASRPMTGSYNSPLHF. The CDR3 DNA follows: TGTGCCAGCAGGCCTATGACAGGCTCCTATAATTCACCCCTCCACTTT.

The chain joins TRBV18 to TRBJ1-1; the D gene is possibly TRBD1 (6 bases). Trimming cost V 0 bases and J 4 bases, with 12 bases left between them. The germline V gene has CDR1 KGHSH and CDR2 LQKENI. The CDR3 is 15 residues long. CDR3 region: CASSPPINRVTEAFF. The CDR3 region has the DNA TGTGCCAGCTCACCACCAATTAACAGGGTCACTGAAGCTTTCTTT.

Comments on this clone: At the DNA level, this CDR3 is encoded by other sequences in the same sample as well. The chain has TRBV12-3 or TRBV12-4 and TRBJ1-2; weak D call: TRBD1 (5 bases). V was clipped by 2 bases and J by 7 bases, with 8 bases between them. The CDR3 extends over 12 amino acids. The CDR3 is CASSLSGGGYTF. The DNA of the CDR3 is TGTGCCAGCAGTTTATCCGGGGGTGGCTACACCTTC.

This chain links TRBV7-2 with TRBJ1-2; 10 positions match TRBD1. Trimming took 4 bases from V and 3 from J; bases not matched to a gene: 2. Germline loops: CDR1 SGHTA, CDR2 FQGNSA. The CDR3 covers 14 residues. The CDR3 coding sequence is TGTGCCAGCAGCTCGGACAGGGGGGACTATGGCTACACCTTC. It yields the protein CASSSDRGDYGYTF.

DNA for the CDR3: TGCGCCAGCAGTGAGTCGGGGCTTGTGACCCAGTACTTC. As protein: CASSESGLVTQYF. The V and J genes are TRBV10-1 and TRBJ2-5; perhaps TRBD1 as D (5 bases). Between the trimmed V and J ends, which lost 0 bases and 7 bases, there was a span of 9 bases. This CDR3 is built from 13 residues. Germline V gene lookup returns CDR1 WNHNN and CDR2 SYGVQD (reference sequence).

The CDR3 region has the DNA TGTGCCTGGAGTTACAGGAGCCCTAGGGGCTACACCTTC. Translated: CAWSYRSPRGYTF. This chain uses TRBV30 with TRBJ1-2, with D perhaps TRBD1 (5 bases). This CDR3 is built from 13 residues. Germline V CDR1 and CDR2: GTSNPN, SVGIG (reference sequence). With 2 bases removed from V and 8 bases from J, the gap between germline ends came to 15 bases.

The V call is TRBV5-1, the J call TRBJ2-6; D possibly corresponds to TRBD2 (5 bases). With 2 bases removed from V and 3 bases from J, the gap between germline ends came to 9 bases. The CDR3 extends over 15 amino acids. The germline gives CDR1 SGHRS, CDR2 YFSETQ. Written as DNA, the CDR3 is TGCGCCAGCAGCTTAGAGGGTTATGGGGCCAACGTCCTGACTTTC. Encoded protein: CASSLEGYGANVLTF. Full variable domain (rest looked up from reference TRBV5-1 and TRBJ2-6): KAGVTQTPRYLIKTRGQQVTLSCSPISGHRSVSWYQQTPGQGLQFLFEYFSETQRNKGNFPGRFSGRQFSNSRSEMNVSTLELGDSALYLCASSLEGYGANVLTFGAGSRLTVL.

Details on this clone: Additional DNA sequences in this sample encode the identical CDR3. This chain links TRBV18 with TRBJ1-2, with D unresolved. The CDR3 extends over 13 amino acids. V was pared by 3 bases and J by 0 bases, with 5 bases between. Germline assignment: CDR1 KGHSH and CDR2 LQKENI. CDR3 DNA: TGTGCCAGCTCACCGCGGACTAACTATGGCTACACCTTC. Its protein product is CASSPRTNYGYTF. Based on the CDR3 plus reference TRBV18 and TRBJ1-2, the full variable domain is NAGVMQNPRHLVRRRGQEARLRCSPMKGHSHVYWYRQLPEEGLKFMVYLQKENIIDESGMPKERFSAEFPKEGPSILRIQQVVRGDSAAYFCASSPRTNYGYTFGSGTRLTVV.

This clone was recorded only once. The V call is TRBV6-1, the J call TRBJ1-2; no clear D gene. Germline values: CDR1 MNHNS, CDR2 SASEGT. V gave up 0 bases and J gave up 4 bases, with 12 bases separating them. The CDR3 sequence is 15 residues long. The CDR3 sequence: CASSEAPRLAYGYTF. The CDR3 DNA follows: TGTGCCAGCAGTGAAGCCCCTCGGCTAGCCTATGGCTACACCTTC.

Comment on this clone: Other DNA sequences within the sample encode an identical CDR3. The chain recombines TRBV5-1 with TRBJ1-1; TRBD1 might be the D (5 bases). There are 15 residues in the CDR3. V dropped 2 bases and J dropped 3 bases, with 14 bases sitting between them. The germline gives CDR1 SGHRS, CDR2 YFSETQ. The CDR3 sequence: CASSFTGIGDTEAFF. DNA of the CDR3: TGCGCCAGCAGCTTTACAGGTATTGGCGACACTGAAGCTTTCTTT. The complete variable domain, with remaining parts taken from reference TRBV5-1 and TRBJ1-1, reads KAGVTQTPRYLIKTRGQQVTLSCSPISGHRSVSWYQQTPGQGLQFLFEYFSETQRNKGNFPGRFSGRQFSNSRSEMNVSTLELGDSALYLCASSFTGIGDTEAFFGQGTRLTVV.

The gene calls are TRBV6-6 and TRBJ2-1; D uncertain. The germline CDR1 and CDR2 sequences are MNHNY and SVGAGI (reference sequence). Between the trimmed V and J ends, which lost 6 bases and 6 bases, there was a span of 18 bases. The CDR3 is 15 residues long. The CDR3 spells CASSFGGSLVNEQFF. In nucleotides, the CDR3 is TGTGCCAGCAGCTTCGGTGGTAGCCTAGTCAATGAGCAGTTCTTC.

The rearrangement joins TRBV28 to TRBJ2-1, with a possible D match to TRBD1 (7 bases). Germline V CDR1 and CDR2: MDHEN, SYDVKM. V dropped 8 bases and J dropped 6 bases, with 20 bases sitting between them. The CDR3 loop spans 15 amino acids. CDR3 region: CASATGTVGGNEQFF. The CDR3 DNA reads TGTGCCAGCGCCACAGGGACAGTGGGGGGCAATGAGCAGTTCTTC.

Here the CDR3 DNA reads TGTGCCAGCAGCCAAACTCTGAATGAGCAGTTCTTC. Residues: CASSQTLNEQFF. This chain links TRBV14 with TRBJ2-1; D gene uncertain. The CDR3 loop spans 12 amino acids. Trimming shortened V by 2 bases and J by 7 bases, and 6 bases separated the two germline ends. CDR1 is SGHDN, CDR2 FVKESK, per germline.

This chain uses TRBV7-6 with TRBJ2-2; 11 positions agree with TRBD2. Germline V gene lookup returns CDR1 SGHVS and CDR2 FNYEAQ. Germline trimming cut 10 bases from V and 3 bases from J; bases unmatched to any gene: 10. The CDR3 consists of 16 residues. As DNA, the CDR3 is TGTGCCACCCCACCGACTAGCGGGGCGGACACCGGGGAGCTGTTTTTT. This translates into CATPPTSGADTGELFF.

The table lists this clone with a count of one. The chain is built from TRBV9 and TRBJ2-3; the D gene is possibly TRBD2 (6 bases). V shed 3 bases and J shed 4 bases, with 15 bases lying between them. This CDR3 region has 15 residues. CDR1 and CDR2 from the germline V gene are SGDLS and YYNGEE. The CDR3 DNA follows: TGTGCCAGCAGCGGAAAGGGGTGGGGGGCAGATACGCAGTATTTT. Translating it yields CASSGKGWGADTQYF.

This clone was counted ten times or more. V usage is TRBV29-1 and J usage is TRBJ1-1; 7 bases line up with TRBD1. V lost 0 bases and J lost 8; bases outside the gene matches: 0. The CDR3 length is 11 residues. Germline V lookup: CDR1 SQVTM, CDR2 ANQGSEA. The DNA of the CDR3 is TGCAGCGTTGAAGAGGACAGGGAAGCTTTCTTT. Encoded protein: CSVEEDREAFF.

This chain uses TRBV29-1 with TRBJ2-3; D is perhaps TRBD2 (5 bases). The germline V and J ends were trimmed by 0 bases and 4 bases, with 5 bases remaining between them. Germline V gene sequence: CDR1 SQVTM, CDR2 ANQGSEA. This CDR3 is built from 12 residues. The CDR3 loop reads CSVEELADTQYF. The DNA of the CDR3 is TGCAGCGTTGAAGAACTAGCAGATACGCAGTATTTT.

V and J are TRBV5-5 and TRBJ2-1, with D unresolved. V was shortened by 4 bases and J by 4 bases, with 15 bases between the two germline ends. This CDR3 comprises 15 residues. The germline CDR1 and CDR2 sequences are SGHKS and YYEKEE (reference sequence). The CDR3 nucleotides are TGTGCCAGCAGCCAAGACATACCGAGATACAATGAGCAGTTCTTC. It is translated as CASSQDIPRYNEQFF.

This clone was counted a single time. The chain has TRBV30 and TRBJ2-2; a weak D match, TRBD1 (6 bases). The V and J ends lost 3 bases and 5 bases respectively, with 25 bases between them. CDR3 length: 18 amino acids. Germline assignment: CDR1 GTSNPN and CDR2 SVGIG (reference sequence). The CDR3 DNA reads TGTGCCTGGAGGAGGGATTCCAAATACAGGGAAAGAACCGGGGAGCTGTTTTTT. It is translated as CAWRRDSKYRERTGELFF.

The chain has TRBV29-1 and TRBJ1-2, with a tentative D call TRBD1 (5 bases). The CDR3 is made up of 12 amino acids. V was shortened by 3 bases and J by 5 bases, with 10 bases between the two germline ends. From germline, CDR1 is SQVTM and CDR2 ANQGSEA. CDR3: CSVDGEGYGYTF. CDR3 DNA sequence: TGCAGCGTTGATGGGGAGGGGTATGGCTACACCTTC.

This clone has only one observation. The chain couples TRBV18 to TRBJ1-1, with D perhaps TRBD1 (6 bases). The germline V and J ends were trimmed by 4 bases and 3 bases, with 9 bases remaining between them. The CDR3 is 13 residues long. CDR1 and CDR2 (germline): KGHSH, LQKENI. CDR3 amino acids: CASSLRTDTEAFF. CDR3 in DNA: TGTGCCAGCTCACTTAGGACAGACACTGAAGCTTTCTTT.

The rearrangement uses TRBV5-8 and TRBJ1-1; D is ambiguous. Germline loops: CDR1 SGHTS, CDR2 YDEGEE. Trimming left V 4 bases short and J 5 bases short, with 15 bases between. The CDR3 spans 14 residues. This CDR3 is CASSLGRRRTEAFF. The CDR3 coding sequence is TGTGCCAGCAGCCTTGGACGGAGGAGGACTGAAGCTTTCTTT.

This clone has a handful of counts. The chain uses TRBV5-1 and TRBJ1-1; D perhaps matches TRBD1 (6 bases). Germline V gene lookup returns CDR1 SGHRS and CDR2 YFSETQ. Trimming removed 5 bases from V and 1 base from J, with 15 bases in between. This CDR3 region has 15 residues. CDR3 amino acids: CASSPGRGENTEAFF. For the CDR3, the DNA is TGCGCCAGCAGTCCTGGCAGGGGAGAGAACACTGAAGCTTTCTTT.

The V gene is TRBV11-2, the J gene TRBJ2-7, with D maybe TRBD2 (5 bases). Germline CDR1 is SGHAT and CDR2 is FQNNGV. Trimming took off 3 bases at V and 2 bases at J, with 14 bases between the two ends. This CDR3 is built from 15 residues. This CDR3 reads CASSFIREQTYEQYF. The CDR3 DNA follows: TGTGCCAGCAGCTTCATAAGGGAGCAAACCTACGAGCAGTACTTC.

The CDR3 sequence is CASSFSGGPTDTQYF. Here the CDR3 DNA reads TGTGCCAGCAGCTTTAGCGGGGGGCCCACAGATACGCAGTATTTT. The chain combines TRBV9 with TRBJ2-3; 10 bases align to TRBD2. CDR3 length equals 15 residues. Germline lookup yields CDR1 SGDLS and CDR2 YYNGEE. Trimming removed 4 bases from V and 2 bases from J; junction bases left unmatched: 4.

J is TRBJ1-2 and V is TRBV6-6; 7 bases fit TRBD1. Losses at the gene ends were 6 bases for V and 4 bases for J; bases not matched to a gene: 11. This CDR3 region has 15 residues. Germline assignment: CDR1 MNHNY and CDR2 SVGAGI (reference sequence). The CDR3 DNA is TGTGCCAGCAGGACCGGGACAGAACCTCCCTATGGCTACACCTTC. It translates to CASRTGTEPPYGYTF.

This clone was seen a few times. This chain connects TRBV6-5 to TRBJ1-1, with 8 bases identical to TRBD1. V was clipped by 4 bases and J by 4 bases; unmatched bases: 5. In germline, CDR1 is MNHEY, CDR2 SVGAGI. The CDR3 extends over 14 amino acids. This CDR3 is CASSWDRKFTEAFF. Here the CDR3 DNA reads TGTGCCAGCAGTTGGGACAGGAAGTTCACTGAAGCTTTCTTT.

The chain links TRBV28 to TRBJ1-4; D gene uncertain. CDR3 length: 11 residues. CDR1 and CDR2 (germline): MDHEN, SYDVKM. V was cut by 7 bases and J by 4 bases, with 4 bases left in between. CDR3 sequence reads: CASTGNEKLFF. CDR3 coding DNA: TGTGCCAGCACGGGTAATGAAAAACTGTTTTTT. The full variable domain, its missing parts supplied by reference TRBV28 and TRBJ1-4, is DVKVTQSSRYLVKRTGEKVFLECVQDMDHENMFWYRQDPGLGLRLIYFSYDVKMKEKGDIPEGYSVSREKKERFSLILESASTNQTSMYLCASTGNEKLFFGSGTQLSVL.

This clone came up once. This chain links TRBV6-1 with TRBJ2-7; 8 positions match TRBD1. The CDR3 length is 16 residues. CDR1 is MNHNS and CDR2 is SASEGT in the germline V gene. With 4 bases clipped from V and 2 bases from J, the junction kept 10 bases outside the gene matches. CDR3 amino acids: CASSARAGTGTYEQYF. In nucleotides, the CDR3 is TGTGCCAGCAGTGCAAGAGCCGGGACAGGAACCTACGAGCAGTACTTC.

This sequence joins TRBV10-2 and TRBJ1-2; a weak D match, TRBD1 (5 bases). V gave up 6 bases and J gave up 3 bases, with 11 bases separating them. This CDR3 has 13 residues. Looked up from germline, CDR1 is WSHSY and CDR2 is SAAADI. The CDR3 is CASSTDTDYGYTF. In DNA form, the CDR3 reads TGCGCCAGCAGCACGGACACCGACTATGGCTACACCTTC.